Shown below are 32 T cell receptor beta chains from a single sample sequenced in a study of T cells in Graves' hyperthyroidism and ophthalmopathy. RNA transcripts served as the template for amplifying TCR beta CDR3 regions. The primer set for the first-round RT-PCR of the TCR CDR3 was HTBI. TCRdb fed the multiplex PCR reads into MiXCR, producing one record per CDR3 protein. Among 350,000 to 400,000 distinct CDR3 sequences listed, about a fifth were seen once. Sequenced input: blood. The receptors stem from a young woman with Graves' hyperthyroidism.

About this clonotype: With a much larger clone just one base away, this may be a read error. In DNA form, the CDR3 reads TGCAGCGTTGGACTTCCGAAGGACAGAGGATATGGCTACACCTTC. It encodes CSVGLPKDRGYGYTF. The rearrangement joins TRBV29-1 to TRBJ1-2, with D tentatively TRBD1 (6 bases). Trimming stripped 4 bases from V and 5 bases from J, with 20 bases between. The germline gives CDR1 SQVTM, CDR2 ANQGSEA. The CDR3 runs 15 residues.

Many counts were recorded for this clonotype. The rearrangement joins TRBV11-2 to TRBJ2-5; tentative D call: TRBD1 (5 bases). The V and J ends lost 7 bases and 4 bases respectively, with 13 bases between them. The germline V gene encodes CDR1 SGHAT and CDR2 FQNNGV. This CDR3 contains 13 residues. CDR3: CASNFRAGETQYF. For the CDR3, the DNA is TGTGCCAGCAACTTCAGGGCAGGAGAGACCCAGTACTTC.

In its sample, this clonotype was seen many times. The J gene is TRBJ1-5, the V gene TRBV20-1; D ambiguous. Germline V gene lookup returns CDR1 DFQATT and CDR2 SNEGSKA (reference sequence). The CDR3 sequence is 14 residues long. V dropped 3 bases and J dropped 6 bases, with 15 bases sitting between them. The CDR3 loop is CSASWGDSGQPQHF. In nucleotides, the CDR3 is TGCAGTGCTAGCTGGGGTGACTCTGGTCAGCCCCAGCATTTT.

This clonotype has just a few counts. The chain links TRBV6-5 to TRBJ1-6; no definite D call. Looked up from germline, CDR1 is MNHEY and CDR2 is SVGAGI. The V gene lost 5 bases and the J gene lost 7 bases, with 9 bases spanning the gap. The CDR3 has 13 residues. The CDR3 sequence is CASSPSSNSPLHF. The CDR3 DNA follows: TGTGCCAGCAGTCCATCCAGCAATTCACCCCTCCACTTT.

This clonotype was seen ten or more times. The chain joins TRBV18 to TRBJ1-1, with 11 bases aligning to TRBD1. V lost 2 bases, J lost 5 bases, and 4 bases stayed unmatched. The CDR3 length is 15 residues. Looked up from germline, CDR1 is KGHSH and CDR2 is LQKENI. The CDR3 DNA reads TGTGCCAGCTCACCAACGGGACAGGGGGTTACTGAAGCTTTCTTT. The encoded protein is CASSPTGQGVTEAFF. Looking up the rest from reference TRBV18 and TRBJ1-1 gives the full variable domain: NAGVMQNPRHLVRRRGQEARLRCSPMKGHSHVYWYRQLPEEGLKFMVYLQKENIIDESGMPKERFSAEFPKEGPSILRIQQVVRGDSAAYFCASSPTGQGVTEAFFGQGTRLTVV.

This clonotype was detected many times. This rearrangement joins TRBV6-1 to TRBJ1-1, with D possibly TRBD1 on 6 matching bases. From germline, CDR1 is MNHNS and CDR2 SASEGT. With 7 bases removed from V and 0 bases from J, the gap between germline ends came to 9 bases. The length of the CDR3 is 13 residues. CDR3 loop: CASTQGLNTEAFF. CDR3 DNA: TGTGCCAGCACACAGGGACTGAACACTGAAGCTTTCTTT.

About this clonotype itself: Being one base from a much bigger clone, this may be a read error. The V call is TRBV9, the J call TRBJ2-2, with a tentative D call TRBD1 (6 bases). The germline CDR1 and CDR2 sequences are SGDLS and YYNGEE. This CDR3 region has 15 residues. The CDR3 spells CASSPTGRLTGELCF. The CDR3 DNA reads TGTGCCAGCAGCCCGACAGGTCGGCTCACCGGGGAGCTGTGTTTT.

This clonotype was observed once. The CDR3 reads CASSDSSGGHGYTF. CDR3 DNA sequence: TGTGCCAGCAGTGACTCTTCAGGGGGGCATGGCTACACCTTC. The chain is built from TRBV6-4 and TRBJ1-2; the match to TRBD1 covers 7 bases. After removal of 0 bases from V and 6 bases from J, the junction contained 4 bases not matched to a gene. The length of the CDR3 is 14 residues. CDR1 is MRHNA, CDR2 SNTAGT, per germline.

The table lists this clonotype with many counts. The chain couples TRBV20-1 to TRBJ1-2; 7 bases line up with TRBD1. This CDR3 is 15 amino acids long. Losses at the gene ends were 3 bases for V and 4 bases for J; bases not matched to a gene: 11. Germline V gene lookup returns CDR1 DFQATT and CDR2 SNEGSKA (reference sequence). The CDR3: CSASPDETGFYGYTF. The CDR3 DNA is TGCAGTGCTAGTCCCGATGAGACAGGGTTCTATGGCTACACCTTC.

This clonotype came up many times. The CDR3 sequence is CSAPKTGAETQYF. As DNA, the CDR3 is TGCAGTGCTCCTAAGACAGGGGCGGAGACCCAGTACTTC. V usage is TRBV20-1 and J usage is TRBJ2-5; 8 positions match TRBD1. From germline, CDR1 is DFQATT and CDR2 SNEGSKA (reference sequence). Trimming cost V 5 bases and J 5 bases; bases outside gene matches: 7. This CDR3 region has 13 residues.

This clonotype was recorded at least ten times. This sequence joins TRBV6-1 and TRBJ2-7, with 8 positions matching TRBD1. The CDR3 has 15 residues. With 1 base clipped from V and 4 bases from J, the junction kept 6 bases outside the gene matches. Per the germline V gene, CDR1 is MNHNS and CDR2 is SASEGT. CDR3 sequence: CASSEGGRGPYEQYF. The CDR3 bases are TGTGCCAGCAGTGAAGGGGGCAGGGGGCCTTACGAGCAGTACTTC.

This clonotype was observed at least ten times. The chain uses TRBV2 and TRBJ1-1; the D gene is possibly TRBD1 (6 bases). This CDR3 is built from 12 residues. Germline CDR1 and CDR2: SNHLY and FYNNEI. Deletions cut 7 bases from V and 3 bases from J, with 9 bases between. The CDR3 sequence is CASKTGYTEAFF. The CDR3 DNA is TGTGCCAGCAAGACAGGTTACACTGAAGCTTTCTTT.

This clonotype has ten or more counts. The chain recombines TRBV6-5 with TRBJ1-2; TRBD1 agrees at 8 bases. J gave up 5 bases and V 2 bases, and 10 bases lay outside the gene matches. The CDR3 covers 16 residues. CDR1 and CDR2 from the germline V gene are MNHEY and SVGAGI. The CDR3 reads CASSYVDRGLTYGYTF. The CDR3 DNA reads TGTGCCAGCAGTTACGTCGACAGGGGCCTCACTTATGGCTACACCTTC.

The genes are TRBV29-1 and TRBJ2-5; 8 bases match TRBD1. J gave up 5 bases and V 3 bases, and 5 bases lay outside the gene matches. Germline lookup yields CDR1 SQVTM and CDR2 ANQGSEA. The CDR3 length is 13 residues. CDR3 nucleotides: TGCAGCGTTGATACCAGGGGGCGTGAGACCCAGTACTTC. It is translated as CSVDTRGRETQYF.

This clonotype was counted ten times or more. Here the CDR3 DNA reads TGTGCCAGCAGTTTACAGGGATATAGCAATCAGCCCCAGCATTTT. Translating it yields CASSLQGYSNQPQHF. The V gene is TRBV28, the J gene TRBJ1-5; TRBD1 is a possible D gene (5 bases). The CDR3 loop spans 15 amino acids. Looked up from germline, CDR1 is MDHEN and CDR2 is SYDVKM. V was trimmed by 2 bases and J by 0 bases, leaving 8 bases between them. The whole variable domain, filled in from reference TRBV28 and TRBJ1-5, reads DVKVTQSSRYLVKRTGEKVFLECVQDMDHENMFWYRQDPGLGLRLIYFSYDVKMKEKGDIPEGYSVSREKKERFSLILESASTNQTSMYLCASSLQGYSNQPQHFGDGTRLSIL.

This clonotype was recorded many times. V gene TRBV5-1 combines with J gene TRBJ1-2, with 9 bases matching TRBD1. The CDR3 loop spans 14 amino acids. Germline V lookup: CDR1 SGHRS, CDR2 YFSETQ. J was trimmed by 3 bases and V by 5 bases; bases with no gene match: 5. The CDR3 sequence: CASRWTGADYGYTF. CDR3 bases: TGCGCCAGCAGGTGGACAGGGGCGGACTATGGCTACACCTTC.

This clonotype was observed a handful of times. This could be a read error, since a much larger clone is one nucleotide away. The V call is TRBV29-1, the J call TRBJ1-1; a weak D match, TRBD1 (5 bases). This CDR3 has 13 residues. Germline CDR1 is SQVTM and CDR2 is ANQGSEA. This CDR3 reads CSVVRGGNTEACF. The CDR3 nucleotides read TGCAGCGTTGTGAGGGGAGGGAACACTGAAGCTTGCTTT.

The sample holds a few counts of this clonotype. A much larger clonotype is one base distant, so this may be a read error. V is TRBV2 and J is TRBJ2-4; 8 bases match TRBD1. Germline loops: CDR1 SNHLY, CDR2 FYNNEI. The CDR3 loop spans 12 amino acids. As DNA, the CDR3 is TGTGCCACCCGGACAGGGCCGGGCATTAAGTACTTC. Translated: CATRTGPGIKYF.

In this sample, this clonotype turned up many times. The chain uses TRBV11-1 and TRBJ2-7, with 10 bases identical to TRBD1. This CDR3 region has 16 residues. In germline, CDR1 is SGHAT, CDR2 FQDESV (reference sequence). V lost 5 bases and J lost 3; bases outside the gene matches: 10. Here the CDR3 DNA reads TGTGCCAGCAGCAGACGCACCGGGACAGGGGACTACGAGCAGTACTTC. Translating gives CASSRRTGTGDYEQYF.

The rearrangement joins TRBV6-5 to TRBJ2-7, with a possible D match to TRBD1 (6 bases). Trimming removed 0 bases at V and 2 bases at J, with 11 bases between. The CDR3 runs 15 residues. Germline assignment: CDR1 MNHEY and CDR2 SVGAGI. For the CDR3, the DNA is TGTGCCAGCAGTTACTCGGGGACAACGACCTACGAGCAGTACTTC. Protein sequence: CASSYSGTTTYEQYF.

The sample holds many counts of this clonotype. The chain joins TRBV19 to TRBJ1-1; D is undetermined. The CDR3 has 12 residues. CDR1 and CDR2 from the germline V gene are LNHDA and SQIVND (reference sequence). Trimming shortened V by 3 bases and J by 11 bases, and 13 bases separated the two germline ends. The CDR3 DNA is TGTGCCAGTAGTATTTGGCTGCCTGGGGCTTTCTTT. Amino acid sequence: CASSIWLPGAFF.

This clonotype was observed at least ten times. The rearrangement joins TRBV6-5 to TRBJ2-7; 11 bases map to TRBD2. The junction had 0 bases not matched to a gene; V was cut back by 5 bases and J by 0 bases. CDR1 MNHEY and CDR2 SVGAGI come from the germline V gene. The length of the CDR3 is 14 residues. The CDR3 sequence is CASSTSGGSYEQYF. The CDR3 nucleotides read TGTGCCAGCAGTACTAGCGGGGGCTCCTACGAGCAGTACTTC.

This clonotype was counted ten times or more. The rearrangement uses TRBV6-1 and TRBJ2-5, with D maybe TRBD2 (5 bases). Trimming shortened V by 0 bases and J by 5 bases, and 16 bases separated the two germline ends. Per the germline V gene, CDR1 is MNHNS and CDR2 is SASEGT. The CDR3 has 16 amino acids. The CDR3 here is CASSEASGSGGETQYF. The CDR3, as DNA: TGTGCCAGCAGTGAAGCGTCCGGAAGCGGCGGGGAGACCCAGTACTTC.

This clonotype was seen at least ten times. The chain joins TRBV12-3 or TRBV12-4 to TRBJ2-5; weak D call: TRBD2 (7 bases). V gave up 5 bases and J gave up 4 bases, with 14 bases separating them. This CDR3 contains 14 residues. CDR3 nucleotide sequence: TGTGCCAGCAGTCTGGTGGGAGGGGGAGAGACCCAGTACTTC. Its protein is CASSLVGGGETQYF.

The chain employs TRBV2 and TRBJ1-1, with a tentative D call TRBD1 (5 bases). Germline V gene sequence: CDR1 SNHLY, CDR2 FYNNEI. This CDR3 comprises 12 residues. The ends were cut back, 9 bases at V and 3 bases at J, with 11 bases in the middle. The CDR3 loop is CARTRDYTEAFF. The CDR3 bases are TGTGCCAGAACCAGGGACTACACTGAAGCTTTCTTT.

This clonotype was observed at least ten times. One end of the junction fails to match germline, which may point to a read error. The J gene is TRBJ2-5, the V gene TRBV15; tentatively, D is TRBD1 or TRBD2 (5 bases each). Germline V lookup: CDR1 LNHNV, CDR2 YYDKDF (reference sequence). This CDR3 has 11 amino acids. CDR3 sequence reads: CATSGGENQYF. The CDR3 region has the DNA TGTGCCACCAGCGGGGGTGAGAACCAGTACTTC.

There are many counts of this clonotype. This chain connects TRBV2 to TRBJ2-5; D not resolved. CDR1 and CDR2 (germline): SNHLY, FYNNEI. V was trimmed by 4 bases and J by 0 bases, leaving 3 bases between them. This CDR3 has 12 amino acids. In DNA, the CDR3 is TGTGCCAGCAGTGGGTACCAAGAGACCCAGTACTTC. This codes for CASSGYQETQYF. Looking up the rest from reference TRBV2 and TRBJ2-5 gives the full variable domain: EPEVTQTPSHQVTQMGQEVILRCVPISNHLYFYWYRQILGQKVEFLVSFYNNEISEKSEIFDDQFSVERPDGSNFTLKIRSTKLEDSAMYFCASSGYQETQYFGPGTRLLVL.

The table lists this clonotype with many counts. The chain carries TRBV20-1 and TRBJ1-5; tentatively, D is TRBD1 (5 bases). Trimming removed 1 base at V and 4 bases at J, with 17 bases between. CDR1 DFQATT and CDR2 SNEGSKA come from the germline V gene (reference sequence). This CDR3 is 16 amino acids long. The CDR3 sequence: CSARVGSWAGNQPQHF. The CDR3 bases are TGCAGTGCTAGAGTGGGTTCCTGGGCAGGGAATCAGCCCCAGCATTTT.

The chain recombines TRBV11-2 with TRBJ2-6; 7 bases are a match to TRBD2. V trimming: 1 base; J trimming: 0 bases; junction bases outside the gene matches: 6. This CDR3 comprises 18 residues. The germline V gene has CDR1 SGHAT and CDR2 FQNNGV. CDR3 nucleotides: TGTGCCAGCAGCTTAGGATGGGGGGGACTCTCTGGGGCCAACGTCCTGACTTTC. Translating gives CASSLGWGGLSGANVLTF.

The table lists this clonotype with a few counts. This chain links TRBV28 with TRBJ1-2, with a tentative D call TRBD1 (5 bases). This CDR3 has 15 residues. CDR1 is MDHEN and CDR2 is SYDVKM in the germline V gene. Deletions cut 5 bases from V and 5 bases from J, with 18 bases between. The CDR3 DNA is TGTGCCAGCAGTACCCCGGGACGGCTTGGGTATGGCTACACCTTC. Amino acid sequence: CASSTPGRLGYGYTF.

At least ten counts were recorded for this clonotype. This CDR3 is missing its conserved last phenylalanine or tryptophan, likely due to a read error. The chain couples TRBV12-3 or TRBV12-4 to TRBJ2-7; 9 positions agree with TRBD1. V lost 4 bases to trimming and J lost 1 base; unmatched junction nucleotides: 11. The CDR3 is 17 residues long. The DNA of the CDR3 is TGTGCCAGCAGTTCGAACAGGGGGCGTTCAGGGTCCTACGAGCAGTACCTC. This codes for CASSSNRGRSGSYEQYL.

In its sample, this clonotype was seen many times. This chain uses TRBV12-3 or TRBV12-4 with TRBJ1-2; D might be TRBD1 (5 bases). The CDR3 length is 15 residues. V lost 3 bases and J lost 3, with 14 bases in between. CDR3 sequence: CASSFDGGVYYGYTF. The CDR3, as DNA: TGTGCCAGCAGTTTTGACGGAGGGGTCTACTATGGCTACACCTTC.